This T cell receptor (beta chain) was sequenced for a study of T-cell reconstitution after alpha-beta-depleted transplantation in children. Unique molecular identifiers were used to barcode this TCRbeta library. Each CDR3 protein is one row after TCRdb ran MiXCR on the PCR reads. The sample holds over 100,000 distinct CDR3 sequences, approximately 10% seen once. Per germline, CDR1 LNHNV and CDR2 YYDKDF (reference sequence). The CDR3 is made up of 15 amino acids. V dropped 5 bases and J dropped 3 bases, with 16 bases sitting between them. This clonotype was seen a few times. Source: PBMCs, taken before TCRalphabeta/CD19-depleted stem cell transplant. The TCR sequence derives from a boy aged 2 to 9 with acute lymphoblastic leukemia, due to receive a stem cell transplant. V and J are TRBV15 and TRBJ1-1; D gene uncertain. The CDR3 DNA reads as TGTGCCACCAGCGTTCCCGGTGCGGGATACACTGAAGCTTTCTTT. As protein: CATSVPGAGYTEAFF.